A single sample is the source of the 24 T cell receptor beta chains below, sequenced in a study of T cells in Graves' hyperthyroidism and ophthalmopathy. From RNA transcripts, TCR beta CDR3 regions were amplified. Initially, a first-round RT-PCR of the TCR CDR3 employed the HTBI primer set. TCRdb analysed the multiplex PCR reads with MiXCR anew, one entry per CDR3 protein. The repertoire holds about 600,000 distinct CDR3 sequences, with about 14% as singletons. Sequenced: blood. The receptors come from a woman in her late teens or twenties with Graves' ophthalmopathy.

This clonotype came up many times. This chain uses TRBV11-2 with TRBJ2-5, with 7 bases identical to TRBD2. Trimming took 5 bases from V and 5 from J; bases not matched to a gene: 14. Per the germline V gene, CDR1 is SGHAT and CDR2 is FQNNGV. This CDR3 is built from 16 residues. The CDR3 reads CASSLTWRERMETQYF. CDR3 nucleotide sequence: TGTGCCAGCAGCCTCACCTGGCGGGAGAGGATGGAGACCCAGTACTTC.

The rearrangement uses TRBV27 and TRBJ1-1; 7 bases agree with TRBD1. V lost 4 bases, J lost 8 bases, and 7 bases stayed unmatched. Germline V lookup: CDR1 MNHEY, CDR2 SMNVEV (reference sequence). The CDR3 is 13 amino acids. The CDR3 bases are TGTGCCAGCAGTTCTAGACAGGGATCGGAAGCTTTCTTT. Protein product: CASSSRQGSEAFF.

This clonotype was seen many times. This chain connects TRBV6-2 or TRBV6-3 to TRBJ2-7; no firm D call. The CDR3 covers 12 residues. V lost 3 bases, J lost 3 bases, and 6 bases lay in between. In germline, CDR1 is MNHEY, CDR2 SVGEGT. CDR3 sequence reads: CASSYSYYEQYF. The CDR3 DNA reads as TGTGCCAGCAGTTATAGCTACTACGAGCAGTACTTC.

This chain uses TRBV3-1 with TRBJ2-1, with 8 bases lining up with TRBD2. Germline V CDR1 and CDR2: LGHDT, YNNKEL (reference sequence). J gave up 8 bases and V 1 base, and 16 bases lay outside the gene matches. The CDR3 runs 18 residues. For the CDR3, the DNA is TGTGCCAGCAGCCAAGTTTGGGGACGGGAGGGGCTACATGATGAGCAGTTCTTC. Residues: CASSQVWGREGLHDEQFF.

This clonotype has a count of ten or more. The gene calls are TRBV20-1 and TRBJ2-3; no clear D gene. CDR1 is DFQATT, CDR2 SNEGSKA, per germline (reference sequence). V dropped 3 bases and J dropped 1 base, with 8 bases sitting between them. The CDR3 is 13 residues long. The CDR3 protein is CSASYLGTDTQYF. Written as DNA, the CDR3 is TGCAGTGCTAGTTATCTAGGCACAGATACGCAGTATTTT.

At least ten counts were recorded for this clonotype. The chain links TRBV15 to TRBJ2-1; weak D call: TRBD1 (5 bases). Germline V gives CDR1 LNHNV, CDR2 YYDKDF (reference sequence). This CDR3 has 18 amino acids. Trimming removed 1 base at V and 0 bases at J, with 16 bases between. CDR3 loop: CATSRVPGHRSSYNEQFF. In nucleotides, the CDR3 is TGTGCCACCAGCAGAGTCCCAGGACACCGGAGCTCCTACAATGAGCAGTTCTTC. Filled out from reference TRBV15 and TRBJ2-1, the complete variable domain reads DAMVIQNPRYQVTQFGKPVTLSCSQTLNHNVMYWYQQKSSQAPKLLFHYYDKDFNNEADTPDNFQSRRPNTSFCFLDIRSPGLGDTAMYLCATSRVPGHRSSYNEQFFGPGTRLTVL.

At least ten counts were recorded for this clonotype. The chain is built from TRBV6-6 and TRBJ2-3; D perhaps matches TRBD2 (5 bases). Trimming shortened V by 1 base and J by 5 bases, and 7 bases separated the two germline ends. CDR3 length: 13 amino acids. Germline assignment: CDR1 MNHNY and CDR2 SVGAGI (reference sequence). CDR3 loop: CASSYFGKDTQYF. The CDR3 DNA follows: TGTGCCAGCAGTTACTTCGGGAAAGATACGCAGTATTTT.

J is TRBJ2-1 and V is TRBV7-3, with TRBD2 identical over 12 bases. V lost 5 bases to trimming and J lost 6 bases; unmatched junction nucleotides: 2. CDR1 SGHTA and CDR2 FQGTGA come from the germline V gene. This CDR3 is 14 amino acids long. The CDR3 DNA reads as TGTGCCAGCAGCCCGACTAGCGGGAGCAATGAGCAGTTCTTC. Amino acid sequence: CASSPTSGSNEQFF. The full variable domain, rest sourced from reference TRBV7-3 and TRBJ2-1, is GAGVSQTPSNKVTEKGKYVELRCDPISGHTALYWYRQSLGQGPEFLIYFQGTGAADDSGLPNDRFFAVRPEGSVSTLKIQRTERGDSAVYLCASSPTSGSNEQFFGPGTRLTVL.

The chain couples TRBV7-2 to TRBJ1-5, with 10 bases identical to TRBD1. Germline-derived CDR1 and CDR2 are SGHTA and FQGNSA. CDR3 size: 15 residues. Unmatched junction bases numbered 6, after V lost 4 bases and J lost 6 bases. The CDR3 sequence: CASSYGDRGGQPQHF. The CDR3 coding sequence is TGTGCCAGCAGCTACGGGGACAGGGGCGGTCAGCCCCAGCATTTT.

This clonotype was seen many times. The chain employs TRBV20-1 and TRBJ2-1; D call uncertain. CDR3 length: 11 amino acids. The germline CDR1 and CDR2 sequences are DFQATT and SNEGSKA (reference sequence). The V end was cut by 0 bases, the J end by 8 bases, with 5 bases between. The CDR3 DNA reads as TGCAGTGCTAGAGAGGTTTATGAGCAGTTCTTC. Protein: CSAREVYEQFF.

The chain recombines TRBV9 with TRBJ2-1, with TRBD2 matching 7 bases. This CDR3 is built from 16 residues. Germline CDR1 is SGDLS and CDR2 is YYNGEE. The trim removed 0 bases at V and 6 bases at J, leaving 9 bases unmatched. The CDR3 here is CASSVVGGGPGNEQFF. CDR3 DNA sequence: TGTGCCAGCAGCGTAGTGGGGGGAGGGCCAGGCAATGAGCAGTTCTTC.

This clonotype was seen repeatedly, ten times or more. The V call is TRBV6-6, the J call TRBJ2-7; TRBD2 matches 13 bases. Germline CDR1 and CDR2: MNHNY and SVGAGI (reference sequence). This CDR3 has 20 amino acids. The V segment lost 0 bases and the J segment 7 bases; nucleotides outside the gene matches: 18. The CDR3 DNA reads TGTGCCAGCAGTTACTCTGGACAGGGTGATAGGACTAGCGGGAGTTTGGAGCAGTACTTC. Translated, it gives CASSYSGQGDRTSGSLEQYF.

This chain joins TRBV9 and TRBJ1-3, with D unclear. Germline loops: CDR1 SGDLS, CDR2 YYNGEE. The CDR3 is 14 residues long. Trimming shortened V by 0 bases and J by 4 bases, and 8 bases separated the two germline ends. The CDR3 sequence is CASSVGDSGNTIYF. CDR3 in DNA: TGTGCCAGCAGCGTAGGGGATTCAGGAAACACCATATATTTT.

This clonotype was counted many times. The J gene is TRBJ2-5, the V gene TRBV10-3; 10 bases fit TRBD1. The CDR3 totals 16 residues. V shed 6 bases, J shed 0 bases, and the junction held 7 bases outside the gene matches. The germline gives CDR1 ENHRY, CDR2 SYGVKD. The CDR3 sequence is CAIRGIGQGDQETQYF. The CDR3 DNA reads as TGTGCCATCAGGGGTATCGGACAGGGGGACCAAGAGACCCAGTACTTC.

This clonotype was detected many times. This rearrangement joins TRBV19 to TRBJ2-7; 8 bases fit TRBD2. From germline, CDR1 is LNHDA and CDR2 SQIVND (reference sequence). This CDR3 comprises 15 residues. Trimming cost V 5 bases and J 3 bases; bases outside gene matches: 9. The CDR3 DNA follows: TGTGCCAGTAGTCTCACGGGAGGGCCGCTCTACGAGCAGTACTTC. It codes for CASSLTGGPLYEQYF.

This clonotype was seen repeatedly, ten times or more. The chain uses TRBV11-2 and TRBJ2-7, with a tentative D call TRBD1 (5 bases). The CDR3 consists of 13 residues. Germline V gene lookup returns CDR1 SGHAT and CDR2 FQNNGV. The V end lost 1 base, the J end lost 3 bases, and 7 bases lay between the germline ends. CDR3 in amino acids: CASSLVGLYEQYF. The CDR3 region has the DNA TGTGCCAGCAGCTTAGTGGGGCTCTACGAGCAGTACTTC.

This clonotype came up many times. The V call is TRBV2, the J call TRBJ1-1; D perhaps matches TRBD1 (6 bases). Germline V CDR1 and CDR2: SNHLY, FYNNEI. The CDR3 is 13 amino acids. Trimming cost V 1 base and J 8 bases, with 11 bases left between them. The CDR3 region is CASSEGTDPEAFF. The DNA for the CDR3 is TGTGCCAGCAGTGAAGGGACAGACCCAGAAGCTTTCTTT.

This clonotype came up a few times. CDR3: CASTSQRRNEQYF. The CDR3 nucleotides read TGTGCCAGCACCTCTCAGAGGCGAAACGAGCAGTACTTC. The chain carries TRBV28 and TRBJ2-7; unclear D gene. V was pared by 7 bases and J by 5 bases, with 15 bases between. Germline V lookup: CDR1 MDHEN, CDR2 SYDVKM. This CDR3 spans 13 amino acids.

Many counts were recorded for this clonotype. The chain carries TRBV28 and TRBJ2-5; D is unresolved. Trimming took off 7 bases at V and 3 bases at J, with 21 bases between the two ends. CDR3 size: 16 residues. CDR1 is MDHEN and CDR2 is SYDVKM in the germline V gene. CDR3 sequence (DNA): TGTGCCAGCAAGGGTCAGGTATCACATTACAAAGAGACCCAGTACTTC. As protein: CASKGQVSHYKETQYF. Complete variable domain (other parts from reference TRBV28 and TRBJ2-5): DVKVTQSSRYLVKRTGEKVFLECVQDMDHENMFWYRQDPGLGLRLIYFSYDVKMKEKGDIPEGYSVSREKKERFSLILESASTNQTSMYLCASKGQVSHYKETQYFGPGTRLLVL.

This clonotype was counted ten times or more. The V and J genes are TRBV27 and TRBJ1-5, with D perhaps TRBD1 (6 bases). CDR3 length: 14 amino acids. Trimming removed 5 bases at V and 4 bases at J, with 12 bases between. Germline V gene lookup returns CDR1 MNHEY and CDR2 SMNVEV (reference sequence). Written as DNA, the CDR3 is TGTGCCAGCAGTCCCCTAGGGGGGAATCAGCCCCAGCATTTT. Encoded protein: CASSPLGGNQPQHF.

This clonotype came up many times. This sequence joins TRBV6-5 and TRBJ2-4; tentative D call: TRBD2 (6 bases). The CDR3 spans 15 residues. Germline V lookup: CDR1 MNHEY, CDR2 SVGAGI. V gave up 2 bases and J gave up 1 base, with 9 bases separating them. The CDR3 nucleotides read TGTGCCAGCAGTTACCTCGGAGGGGCCAAAAACATTCAGTACTTC. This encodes CASSYLGGAKNIQYF.

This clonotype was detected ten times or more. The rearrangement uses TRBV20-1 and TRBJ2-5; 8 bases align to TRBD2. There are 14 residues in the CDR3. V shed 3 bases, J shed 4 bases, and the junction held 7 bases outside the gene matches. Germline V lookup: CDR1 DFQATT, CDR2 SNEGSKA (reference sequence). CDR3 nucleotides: TGCAGTGCTAGTACCAGCGGGAGCGTAGAGACCCAGTACTTC. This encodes CSASTSGSVETQYF.

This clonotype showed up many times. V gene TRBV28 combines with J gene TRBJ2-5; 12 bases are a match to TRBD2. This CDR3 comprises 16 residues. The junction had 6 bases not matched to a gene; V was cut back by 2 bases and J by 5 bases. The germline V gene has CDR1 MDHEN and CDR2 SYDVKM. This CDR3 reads CASSLELAGGRETQYF. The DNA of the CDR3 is TGTGCCAGCAGTTTAGAGCTAGCGGGAGGGCGGGAGACCCAGTACTTC.

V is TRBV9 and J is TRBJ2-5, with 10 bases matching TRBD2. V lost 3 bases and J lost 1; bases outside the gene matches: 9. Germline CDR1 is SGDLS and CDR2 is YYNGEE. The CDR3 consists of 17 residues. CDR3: CASSAGASGGFQETQYF. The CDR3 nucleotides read TGTGCCAGCAGCGCGGGAGCTAGCGGGGGATTCCAAGAGACCCAGTACTTC.